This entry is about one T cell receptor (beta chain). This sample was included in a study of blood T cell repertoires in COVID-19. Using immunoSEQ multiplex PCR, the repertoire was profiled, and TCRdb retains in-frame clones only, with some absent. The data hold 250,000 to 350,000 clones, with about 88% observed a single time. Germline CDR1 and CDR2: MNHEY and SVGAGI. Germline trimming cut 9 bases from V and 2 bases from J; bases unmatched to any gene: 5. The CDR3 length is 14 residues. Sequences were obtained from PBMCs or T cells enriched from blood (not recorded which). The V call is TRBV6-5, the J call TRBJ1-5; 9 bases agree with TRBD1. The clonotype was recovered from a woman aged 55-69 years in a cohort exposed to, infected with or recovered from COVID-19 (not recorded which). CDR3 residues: CASDDRGGNQPQHF. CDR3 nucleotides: TGTGCCAGTGACGACAGGGGGGGCAATCAGCCCCAGCATTTT.